This T cell receptor beta chain was obtained from a study of T-cell reconstitution after alpha-beta-depleted transplantation in children. Trimming took off 4 bases at V and 6 bases at J, with 14 bases between the two ends. There are 14 residues in the CDR3. In germline, CDR1 is SGHDT, CDR2 YYEEEE. Preparation of the TCRbeta library was carried out with unique molecular identifiers. TCRdb used MiXCR to reprocess the PCR reads, holding one entry per CDR3 protein. The sample consists of more than 85,000 distinct CDR3 sequences, 10% of them appearing once. This clonotype was seen many times. This sample comprised PBMCs from the stem cell graft donor, obtained from the stem cell graft. This clonotype was obtained from a human donor who donated a stem cell graft to a child with acute lymphoblastic leukemia. This chain uses TRBV5-6 with TRBJ1-5; weak D call: TRBD1 (5 bases). This chain's CDR3 is CASSGSSGSQPQHF. The CDR3 DNA is TGTGCCAGCAGCGGTTCCTCAGGGAGTCAGCCCCAGCATTTT.